These 26 T cell receptor beta chains share one sample of origin, sequenced in a study of T cell responses to AZD1222 COVID-19 vaccine. The repertoire was sequenced with immunoSEQ multiplex PCR; TCRdb's copy has only in-frame clones and lacks some. The sample consists of about 100,000 clones, around 85% of them appearing once. Sequences were derived from peripheral blood, sampled on day 0 of AZD1222 vaccination. The receptor set was obtained from an adult in good health.

V usage is TRBV19 and J usage is TRBJ1-5; 10 bases are shared with TRBD1. From germline, CDR1 is LNHDA and CDR2 SQIVND (reference sequence). The CDR3 consists of 17 residues. With V trimmed by 8 bases and J by 0 bases, 10 bases remained unmatched. The chain's CDR3 is CASATGTGVHSNQPQHF. The CDR3 DNA is TGTGCCAGTGCAACCGGGACAGGGGTCCATAGCAATCAGCCCCAGCATTTT.

V usage is TRBV19 and J usage is TRBJ1-5; 8 bases fit TRBD1. Germline V gene sequence: CDR1 LNHDA, CDR2 SQIVND (reference sequence). Trimming at V came to 5 bases and at J to 5 bases, leaving 8 bases not matched to a gene. This CDR3 has 15 residues. This CDR3 reads CASSSMTGVYQPQHF. The CDR3 region has the DNA TGTGCCAGTAGTTCGATGACAGGGGTTTATCAGCCCCAGCATTTT.

The chain employs TRBV29-1 and TRBJ2-7, with D maybe TRBD2 (6 bases). Germline loops: CDR1 SQVTM, CDR2 ANQGSEA. V was clipped by 0 bases and J by 3 bases, with 18 bases between them. The length of the CDR3 is 16 residues. CDR3 nucleotide sequence: TGCAGCGTTGAAGATCCTTGGTGGGAGGAGAACTACGAGCAGTACTTC. This gives the protein CSVEDPWWEENYEQYF.

V usage is TRBV18 and J usage is TRBJ2-1, with 7 nucleotides matching TRBD2. Trimming took 5 bases from V and 5 from J; bases not matched to a gene: 6. Germline V gene lookup returns CDR1 KGHSH and CDR2 LQKENI. This CDR3 region has 14 residues. CDR3 nucleotide sequence: TGTGCCAGCTCAGCGGGACTACCGAACAATGAGCAGTTCTTC. Amino acids: CASSAGLPNNEQFF.

Notes on this clone: Other DNA sequences from this sample encode an identical CDR3 as well. CDR3 region: CASSQGGGQETQYF. The CDR3 DNA is TGTGCCAGCAGCCAAGGAGGGGGACAAGAGACCCAGTACTTC. This rearrangement joins TRBV3-1 (or the pseudogene TRBV3-2) to TRBJ2-5; D possibly corresponds to TRBD1 (6 bases). Germline V CDR1 and CDR2: LGHDT, YNNKEL (reference sequence). V lost 1 base and J lost 2, with 8 bases in between. The CDR3 loop spans 14 amino acids.

This clone showed up just once. The chain uses TRBV7-9 and TRBJ1-4; no firm D call. Between the trimmed V and J ends, which lost 6 bases and 7 bases, there was a span of 9 bases. CDR1 and CDR2 from the germline V gene are SEHNR and FQNEAQ (reference sequence). The CDR3 sequence is 12 residues long. The CDR3 DNA follows: TGTGCCAGCAGGCCCGACTTTGAAAAACTGTTTTTT. Amino acid sequence: CASRPDFEKLFF.

The chain carries TRBV21-1 and TRBJ2-7. TRBV21-1 represents a pseudogene. CDR3 length equals 15 residues. The CDR3 protein is CASSNGVLPSPEQYF. CDR3 coding DNA: TGTGCCAGCAGCAACGGCGTCCTACCGAGCCCCGAGCAGTACTTC.

This clone was observed once. V gene TRBV7-2 combines with J gene TRBJ1-6; D remains unclear. There are 15 residues in the CDR3. The V and J ends lost 5 bases and 6 bases respectively, with 14 bases between them. Germline V CDR1 and CDR2: SGHTA, FQGNSA. The CDR3 nucleotides are TGTGCCAGCAGCACCCGCCAGGCCCCTAATTCACCCCTCCACTTT. Amino acid sequence: CASSTRQAPNSPLHF. The full variable domain, with the rest looked up from reference TRBV7-2 and TRBJ1-6, is GAGVSQSPSNKVTEKGKDVELRCDPISGHTALYWYRQSLGQGLEFLIYFQGNSAPDKSGLPSDRFSAERTGGSVSTLTIQRTQQEDSAVYLCASSTRQAPNSPLHFGNGTRLTVT.

The chain is built from TRBV19 and TRBJ1-2; 7 nucleotides line up with TRBD1. The V segment lost 3 bases and the J segment 4 bases; nucleotides outside the gene matches: 5. Germline assignment: CDR1 LNHDA and CDR2 SQIVND (reference sequence). The CDR3 is 14 amino acids. The CDR3 nucleotides read TGTGCCAGTAGTATCTCGGGACAGAGCTATGGCTACACCTTC. This sequence encodes CASSISGQSYGYTF.

The gene calls are TRBV7-2 and TRBJ2-1; perhaps D is TRBD1 or TRBD2 (5 bases each). Trimming stripped 3 bases from V and 6 bases from J, with 12 bases between. The CDR3 extends over 14 amino acids. The germline CDR1 and CDR2 sequences are SGHTA and FQGNSA. CDR3 in amino acids: CASSFSPGSNEQFF. CDR3 nucleotides: TGTGCCAGCAGCTTTTCTCCAGGGAGCAATGAGCAGTTCTTC. Variable domain in full (rest from reference TRBV7-2 and TRBJ2-1): GAGVSQSPSNKVTEKGKDVELRCDPISGHTALYWYRQSLGQGLEFLIYFQGNSAPDKSGLPSDRFSAERTGGSVSTLTIQRTQQEDSAVYLCASSFSPGSNEQFFGPGTRLTVL.

This chain uses TRBV6-2 or TRBV6-3 with TRBJ2-7, with 9 bases fitting TRBD2. CDR3 size: 16 residues. Trimming at V came to 8 bases and at J to 0 bases, leaving 11 bases not matched to a gene. The germline gives CDR1 MNHEY, CDR2 SVGEGT. In DNA, the CDR3 is TGTGCCAGCTGCCGGTGGTTTAGCGGGAGCTCCTACGAGCAGTACTTC. This encodes CASCRWFSGSSYEQYF.

The chain recombines TRBV28 with TRBJ1-2; D is perhaps TRBD1 (5 bases). The V and J ends lost 7 bases and 4 bases respectively, with 16 bases between them. CDR3 length: 14 amino acids. Germline CDR1 reads MDHEN; CDR2 reads SYDVKM. DNA of the CDR3: TGTGCCAGCAACCCCCCCGCAGGGCGCTATGGCTACACCTTC. This gives the protein CASNPPAGRYGYTF.

V and J are TRBV11-3 and TRBJ2-7; perhaps TRBD1 as D (5 bases). The length of the CDR3 is 14 residues. Per germline, CDR1 SGHNT and CDR2 YENEEA. V was clipped by 7 bases and J by 0 bases, with 13 bases between them. The CDR3 DNA sequence: TGTGCCAGCACCCCCGACAGCAGCTCCTACGAGCAGTACTTC. Its translation: CASTPDSSSYEQYF.

V is TRBV12-3 or TRBV12-4 and J is TRBJ2-1; D remains unclear. There are 13 residues in the CDR3. Trimming removed 1 base at V and 3 bases at J, with 4 bases between. The CDR3 loop reads CASSLGHYNEQFF. The CDR3 nucleotides read TGTGCCAGCAGTTTAGGCCACTACAATGAGCAGTTCTTC.

The chain employs TRBV7-3 and TRBJ2-1; possible D gene TRBD1, 5 bases. The V end lost 5 bases, the J end lost 8 bases, and 16 bases lay between the germline ends. The CDR3 totals 14 residues. The germline V gene encodes CDR1 SGHTA and CDR2 FQGTGA. As DNA, the CDR3 is TGTGCCAGCAGCAGGACACCGTTGACCGATGAGCAGTTCTTC. Amino acids: CASSRTPLTDEQFF.

The V gene is TRBV7-9, the J gene TRBJ2-7; 9 positions match TRBD1. In germline, CDR1 is SEHNR, CDR2 FQNEAQ (reference sequence). V dropped 1 base and J dropped 3; count of bases not matched to a gene: 1. The CDR3 sequence is 14 residues long. For the CDR3, the DNA is TGTGCCAGCAGCTTAGGACAGGGGGTCTACGAGCAGTACTTC. Residues: CASSLGQGVYEQYF.

The chain joins TRBV19 to TRBJ2-4; D not certain. The CDR3 is made up of 15 amino acids. V shed 0 bases and J shed 6 bases, with 12 bases lying between them. The germline CDR1 and CDR2 sequences are LNHDA and SQIVND (reference sequence). The CDR3 sequence is CASSIDTQLGNIQYF. DNA for the CDR3: TGTGCCAGTAGTATAGATACCCAGCTTGGAAACATTCAGTACTTC.

The chain combines TRBV19 with TRBJ1-1; D remains unclear. From germline, CDR1 is LNHDA and CDR2 SQIVND (reference sequence). V lost 10 bases and J lost 0, with 9 bases in between. CDR3 length equals 12 residues. CDR3 nucleotide sequence: TGTGCCACCTCAGACTTGAACACTGAAGCTTTCTTT. Translation: CATSDLNTEAFF. Full variable domain (remainder filled in from reference TRBV19 and TRBJ1-1): DGGITQSPKYLFRKEGQNVTLSCEQNLNHDAMYWYRQDPGQGLRLIYYSQIVNDFQKGDIAEGYSVSREKKESFPLTVTSAQKNPTAFYLCATSDLNTEAFFGQGTRLTVV.

This clone was seen a handful of times. The chain is built from TRBV5-1 and TRBJ2-3; 10 bases fit TRBD2. Per the germline V gene, CDR1 is SGHRS and CDR2 is YFSETQ. The CDR3 is 17 amino acids. J gave up 9 bases and V 0 bases, and 13 bases lay outside the gene matches. CDR3 amino acids: CASSLGLAGDLGWTQYF. The CDR3 DNA sequence: TGCGCCAGCAGCTTGGGTCTAGCGGGGGACCTGGGGTGGACGCAGTATTTT.

V gene TRBV30 combines with J gene TRBJ2-5; D unclear. Trimming took off 2 bases at V and 2 bases at J, with 3 bases between the two ends. CDR1 is GTSNPN and CDR2 is SVGIG in the germline V gene (reference sequence). The CDR3 length is 11 residues. CDR3 bases: TGTGCCTGGAGTCAACAAGAGACCCAGTACTTC. Translating it yields CAWSQQETQYF.

The V gene is TRBV11-1, the J gene TRBJ2-1; D gene ambiguous. The CDR3 extends over 16 amino acids. CDR1 is SGHAT, CDR2 FQDESV, per germline (reference sequence). With 5 bases removed from V and 0 bases from J, the gap between germline ends came to 14 bases. The CDR3 region is CASSQDGRSSYNEQFF. The CDR3 nucleotides are TGTGCCAGCAGCCAAGACGGCAGAAGCTCCTACAATGAGCAGTTCTTC.

The chain employs TRBV2 and TRBJ1-1, with D hard to call. V lost 7 bases and J 4 bases, leaving 13 bases between the germline ends. The germline V gene has CDR1 SNHLY and CDR2 FYNNEI. The CDR3 consists of 13 residues. The CDR3 here is CASTTTVSTEAFF. The CDR3 region has the DNA TGTGCCAGCACAACAACAGTGAGCACTGAAGCTTTCTTT.

This chain joins TRBV3-1 (or the pseudogene TRBV3-2) and TRBJ1-5, with D hard to call. Germline CDR1 reads LGHDT; CDR2 reads YNNKEL (reference sequence). This CDR3 is built from 14 residues. Trimming removed 0 bases at V and 4 bases at J, with 7 bases between. CDR3 region: CASSQEHNNQPQHF. DNA of the CDR3: TGTGCCAGCAGCCAAGAACACAATAATCAGCCCCAGCATTTT.

This clone appeared a few times. The chain is built from TRBV5-6 and TRBJ2-2; TRBD2 is a possible D gene (5 bases). The CDR3 has 13 amino acids. The germline CDR1 and CDR2 sequences are SGHDT and YYEEEE. V was trimmed by 2 bases and J by 6 bases, leaving 8 bases between them. The CDR3 nucleotides are TGTGCCAGCAGCTTCAGTAGCGCCGGGGAGCTGTTTTTT. Translated: CASSFSSAGELFF.

The J gene is TRBJ2-5, the V gene TRBV7-2; 7 bases are a match to TRBD1. This CDR3 is 14 amino acids long. The trim removed 1 base at V and 2 bases at J, leaving 1 base unmatched. CDR1 SGHTA and CDR2 FQGNSA come from the germline V gene. CDR3 protein: CASSLGTGQETQYF. The CDR3 DNA reads TGTGCCAGCAGCTTAGGGACAGGTCAAGAGACCCAGTACTTC.

The V call is TRBV27, the J call TRBJ1-6; D unclear. This CDR3 region has 15 residues. CDR1 and CDR2 from the germline V gene are MNHEY and SMNVEV (reference sequence). Trimming removed 7 bases from V and 6 bases from J, with 16 bases in between. The CDR3 loop reads CASTLSGMGNSPLHF. For the CDR3, the DNA is TGTGCCAGCACCTTAAGCGGTATGGGTAATTCACCCCTCCACTTT.